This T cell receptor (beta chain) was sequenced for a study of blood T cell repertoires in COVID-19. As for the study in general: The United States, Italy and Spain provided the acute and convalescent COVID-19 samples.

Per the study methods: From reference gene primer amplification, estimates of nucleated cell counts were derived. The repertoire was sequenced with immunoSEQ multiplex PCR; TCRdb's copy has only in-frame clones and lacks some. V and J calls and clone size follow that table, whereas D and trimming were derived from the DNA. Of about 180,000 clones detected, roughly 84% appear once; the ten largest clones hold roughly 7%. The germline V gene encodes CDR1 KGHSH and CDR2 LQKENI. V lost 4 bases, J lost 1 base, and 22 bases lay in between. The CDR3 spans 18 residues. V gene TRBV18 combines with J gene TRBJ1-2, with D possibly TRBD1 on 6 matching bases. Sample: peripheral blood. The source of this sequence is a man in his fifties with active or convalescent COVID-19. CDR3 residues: CASSLSQPYREFNYGYTF. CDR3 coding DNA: TGTGCCAGCTCACTTTCCCAGCCTTACAGGGAGTTTAACTATGGCTACACCTTC.